These T cell receptor beta chains were read from a single sample in a study of vaccination effects on CD4 cells after COVID-19. Their cognate antigens are unknown. Measured with immunoSEQ multiplex PCR; TCRdb has only the in-frame clones, and not every one. The sample lists roughly 50,000 clones, around 80% occurring once. The sample was CD4+ T cells from PBMCs cultured with HCoV-229E spike peptides, taken before COVID-19 vaccination. Receptor source: a human donor who received a COVID-19 vaccine. Each CDR3 is given with its conserved first and last residue. Each record gives: J gene, V gene, D gene, CDR3 protein. A D gene is named only where the DNA matches it firmly.

TRBJ1-1 TRBV6-1 NA CASSELYPTEAFF
TRBJ2-3 TRBV7-6 NA CASSLGDRMNTDTQYF
TRBJ2-1 TRBV29-1 NA CSVVWNEQFF
TRBJ1-3 TRBV7-2 NA CASSLSGSGNTIYF
TRBJ1-6 TRBV7-2 TRBD1 CASSRRMTGANSPLHF
TRBJ2-2 TRBV6-5 NA CASSRSGGNTGELFF
TRBJ2-3 TRBV6-2/TRBV6-3 TRBD2 CASSDPSGGTTDTQYF
TRBJ2-5 TRBV2 NA CASRVETQYF
TRBJ1-2 TRBV7-2 NA CASSRRYYGYTF
TRBJ2-3 TRBV5-1 TRBD2 CASSSRGVETDTQYF
TRBJ1-2 TRBV28 NA CASSLRYGYTF
TRBJ2-3 TRBV19 NA CASTPQGHLRGDTQYF
TRBJ1-5 TRBV7-2 TRBD1 CASSSGQEGQPQHF
TRBJ1-5 TRBV7-9 TRBD1 CASSPQGTGGQPQHF
TRBJ2-4 TRBV6-5 NA CASSAGIVKNIQYF
TRBJ1-3 TRBV5-5 NA CASSAGTYSGNTIYF
TRBJ2-1 TRBV2 NA CASSDRVRYNEQFF
TRBJ2-3 TRBV18 NA CASSPSASTDTQYF
TRBJ1-5 TRBV19 NA CASSDRALASGAQHF
TRBJ2-5 TRBV27 TRBD1 CASRGGAETQYF
TRBJ1-1 TRBV11-1 TRBD1 CASSFRGGNTEAFF
TRBJ1-5 TRBV27 NA CASSLGGLKPQHF
TRBJ2-1 TRBV27 TRBD1 CASSRDRVRNEQFF
TRBJ2-1 TRBV2 NA CASNRDQNNEQFF
TRBJ2-2 TRBV9 NA CASSVLGAGTGELFF
TRBJ2-2 TRBV19 NA CASSIVVAGELFF
TRBJ2-1 TRBV18 NA CASSPLSAENEQFF
TRBJ1-4 TRBV25-1 NA CASSDPGTSNEKLFF
TRBJ1-6 TRBV2 NA CASSGQSIKNSPLHF